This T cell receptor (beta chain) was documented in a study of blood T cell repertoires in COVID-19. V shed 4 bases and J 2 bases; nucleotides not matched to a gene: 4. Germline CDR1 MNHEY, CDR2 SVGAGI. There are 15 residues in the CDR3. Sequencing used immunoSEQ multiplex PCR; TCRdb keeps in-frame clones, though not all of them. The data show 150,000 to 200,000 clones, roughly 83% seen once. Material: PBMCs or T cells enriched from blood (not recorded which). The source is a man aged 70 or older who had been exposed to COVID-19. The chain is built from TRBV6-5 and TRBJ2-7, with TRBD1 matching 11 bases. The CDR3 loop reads CASSSGTGGTYEQYF. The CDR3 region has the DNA TGTGCCAGCAGTTCGGGGACAGGGGGTACCTACGAGCAGTACTTC.